These 5 T cell receptor beta chains were sequenced from one sample in a study of blood T cell repertoires in COVID-19. Assay used: immunoSEQ multiplex PCR; TCRdb lists only in-frame clones, some missing. The repertoire includes 270,000 or so clones, roughly 84% of them detected once, and around 2.9% sits in the top ten. The sequencing sample was made of peripheral blood. The receptors come from a woman aged 18-29 years with acute or convalescent COVID-19.

This chain joins TRBV15 and TRBJ1-1; TRBD1 aligns across 9 bases. Germline CDR1 is LNHNV and CDR2 is YYDKDF (reference sequence). The CDR3 spans 16 residues. The trim removed 2 bases at V and 2 bases at J, leaving 6 bases unmatched. The CDR3 bases are TGTGCCACCAGCAGATCGTGGACAGGGGAAAACACTGAAGCTTTCTTT. It codes for CATSRSWTGENTEAFF.

V and J are TRBV6-5 and TRBJ2-3; 9 nucleotides agree with TRBD1. Germline V lookup: CDR1 MNHEY, CDR2 SVGAGI. V gave up 2 bases and J gave up 1 base; unmatched junction bases: 4. The CDR3 runs to 16 residues. For the CDR3, the DNA is TGTGCCAGCAGTTACACCCGGACAGGGGGCACAGATACGCAGTATTTT. Translating gives CASSYTRTGGTDTQYF.

V usage is TRBV6-5 and J usage is TRBJ1-6, with 7 bases that match TRBD1. CDR3 size: 15 residues. J lost 10 bases, V lost 3 bases, and 9 bases had no gene match. Germline CDR1 MNHEY, CDR2 SVGAGI. The CDR3 reads CASSYLEGAQSPLHF. CDR3 sequence (DNA): TGTGCCAGCAGTTATTTAGAGGGGGCGCAATCACCCCTCCACTTT.

V is TRBV5-1 and J is TRBJ1-5; D is unclear. This CDR3 region has 14 residues. Germline lookup yields CDR1 SGHRS and CDR2 YFSETQ. V lost 0 bases and J lost 1, with 5 bases in between. CDR3 bases: TGCGCCAGCAGCTTGGATATGAGCAATCAGCCCCAGCATTTT. It encodes CASSLDMSNQPQHF. The variable domain in full, completed from reference TRBV5-1 and TRBJ1-5, reads KAGVTQTPRYLIKTRGQQVTLSCSPISGHRSVSWYQQTPGQGLQFLFEYFSETQRNKGNFPGRFSGRQFSNSRSEMNVSTLELGDSALYLCASSLDMSNQPQHFGDGTRLSIL.

The chain employs TRBV7-3 and TRBJ2-1; maybe TRBD2 (5 bases). Trimming removed 1 base from V and 5 bases from J, with 15 bases in between. The CDR3 length is 16 residues. In germline, CDR1 is SGHTA, CDR2 FQGTGA. Here the CDR3 reads CASSLIPTGMDNEQFF. The CDR3 nucleotides read TGTGCCAGCAGCTTAATTCCCACCGGGATGGACAATGAGCAGTTCTTC.